Following are 32 T cell receptor beta chains from one sample sequenced in a study of T cells after yellow fever vaccination. TCRdb fed the 5' RACE reads into MiXCR, producing one record per CDR3 protein. The data contain 250,000 to 300,000 distinct CDR3 sequences, approximately 10% of them singletons. Here the sequenced sample was CD4+ T cells sorted from PBMCs, taken 5 days after the yellow fever booster vaccination. Every receptor here comes from a man between 18 and 35 years old who received the YFV17D yellow fever vaccine.

The sample holds a few counts of this clonotype. The V call is TRBV10-2, the J call TRBJ2-7; 7 bases line up with TRBD2. The CDR3 loop spans 16 amino acids. Trimming removed 0 bases from V and 5 bases from J; junction bases left unmatched: 10. Germline V gene data show CDR1 as WSHSY and CDR2 as SAAADI. The CDR3 bases are TGCGCCAGCAGTGAGTCACAAGGACTAGTCGGCCACGAGCAGTACTTC. Protein product: CASSESQGLVGHEQYF.

The rearrangement joins TRBV7-2 to TRBJ1-5, with D possibly TRBD1 on 6 matching bases. The CDR3 extends over 15 amino acids. The V end lost 2 bases, the J end lost 7 bases, and 15 bases lay between the germline ends. CDR1 and CDR2 (germline): SGHTA, FQGNSA. In DNA form, the CDR3 reads TGTGCCAGCAGCTTATCTGGGGGCGGACGGCAGCCCCAGCATTTT. Protein sequence: CASSLSGGGRQPQHF.

This clonotype was seen many times. This sequence joins TRBV5-1 and TRBJ2-5; 10 bases map to TRBD1. The CDR3 spans 14 residues. J lost 5 bases, V lost 5 bases, and 6 bases had no gene match. Germline V gene lookup returns CDR1 SGHRS and CDR2 YFSETQ. CDR3 DNA: TGCGCCAGCAGAACGGGACAGGGGATGGAGACCCAGTACTTC. It translates to CASRTGQGMETQYF.

The rearrangement links TRBV6-6 to TRBJ2-1; 7 bases are shared with TRBD1. Germline CDR1 MNHNY, CDR2 SVGAGI (reference sequence). The CDR3 has 16 amino acids. Trimming took 4 bases from V and 4 from J; bases not matched to a gene: 10. CDR3 residues: CASSSTDREFYNEQFF. CDR3 DNA sequence: TGTGCCAGCAGTTCAACAGACAGGGAGTTTTACAATGAGCAGTTCTTC.

The chain carries TRBV6-2 or TRBV6-3 and TRBJ1-1; TRBD1 matches 10 bases. Germline V gene data show CDR1 as MNHEY and CDR2 as SVGEGT. The CDR3 sequence is 14 residues long. V trimming: 2 bases; J trimming: 7 bases; junction bases outside the gene matches: 4. The CDR3 protein is CASSYERTGGEAFF. The CDR3 nucleotides read TGTGCCAGCAGTTACGAAAGGACAGGGGGTGAAGCTTTCTTT.

This clonotype was detected many times. The genes are TRBV29-1 and TRBJ2-7; tentative D call: TRBD2 (6 bases). Trimming shortened V by 4 bases and J by 5 bases, and 9 bases separated the two germline ends. Germline CDR1 and CDR2: SQVTM and ANQGSEA. The CDR3 is made up of 11 amino acids. The CDR3 region is CSVATGDEQYF. Here the CDR3 DNA reads TGCAGCGTTGCGACGGGGGACGAGCAGTACTTC.

This clonotype was counted many times. The chain links TRBV7-2 to TRBJ1-4; D is perhaps TRBD1 (5 bases). Germline CDR1 reads SGHTA; CDR2 reads FQGNSA. Trimming left V 1 base short and J 11 bases short, with 17 bases between. This CDR3 is built from 15 residues. CDR3 DNA sequence: TGTGCCAGCAGCTTAGGGCAGGGCTCGGGACGGAAACTGTTTTTT. It specifies CASSLGQGSGRKLFF.

V is TRBV2 and J is TRBJ2-1; no firm D call. The CDR3 extends over 14 amino acids. The germline V gene has CDR1 SNHLY and CDR2 FYNNEI. Trimming took 4 bases from V and 4 from J, leaving 11 bases between them. The CDR3 loop is CASSGIGEYNEQFF. In DNA form, the CDR3 reads TGTGCCAGCAGTGGTATTGGGGAATACAATGAGCAGTTCTTC.

V and J are TRBV2 and TRBJ1-5; D possibly corresponds to TRBD1 (6 bases). The V end was cut by 7 bases, the J end by 0 bases, with 13 bases between. The CDR3 length is 15 residues. Germline assignment: CDR1 SNHLY and CDR2 FYNNEI. The CDR3 loop reads CASTDRKSSNQPQHF. Written as DNA, the CDR3 is TGTGCCAGCACCGACAGGAAGAGTAGCAATCAGCCCCAGCATTTT.

The chain combines TRBV9 with TRBJ1-6; D gene ambiguous. From germline, CDR1 is SGDLS and CDR2 YYNGEE. V was cut by 0 bases and J by 0 bases, with 16 bases left in between. The CDR3 loop spans 19 amino acids. The CDR3 region has the DNA TGTGCCAGCAGCGTAGGAGATGGAAGGAGGAGCTCCTATAATTCACCCCTCCACTTT. Its translation: CASSVGDGRRSSYNSPLHF. Complete variable domain (other parts from reference TRBV9 and TRBJ1-6): DSGVTQTPKHLITATGQRVTLRCSPRSGDLSVYWYQQSLDQGLQFLIQYYNGEERAKGNILERFSAQQFPDLHSELNLSSLELGDSALYFCASSVGDGRRSSYNSPLHFGNGTRLTVT.

J is TRBJ1-5 and V is TRBV5-6; D may be TRBD1 (6 bases). The germline V gene encodes CDR1 SGHDT and CDR2 YYEEEE. The CDR3 runs to 16 residues. Trimming stripped 0 bases from V and 4 bases from J, with 14 bases between. CDR3 in amino acids: CASSLGQVGSNQPQHF. As DNA, the CDR3 is TGTGCCAGCAGCTTGGGACAGGTGGGATCTAATCAGCCCCAGCATTTT. The full variable domain, with the rest looked up from reference TRBV5-6 and TRBJ1-5, is DAGVTQSPTHLIKTRGQQVTLRCSPKSGHDTVSWYQQALGQGPQFIFQYYEEEERQRGNFPDRFSGHQFPNYSSELNVNALLLGDSALYLCASSLGQVGSNQPQHFGDGTRLSIL.

This clonotype was recorded many times. This rearrangement joins TRBV6-2 or TRBV6-3 to TRBJ2-1; 10 positions match TRBD2. Germline assignment: CDR1 MNHEY and CDR2 SVGEGT. Trimming cost V 8 bases and J 8 bases; bases outside gene matches: 12. The CDR3 runs to 15 residues. The chain's CDR3 is CASVWPSGGADEQFF. The CDR3 bases are TGTGCCAGCGTTTGGCCCAGCGGGGGGGCGGATGAGCAGTTCTTC.

The V call is TRBV20-1, the J call TRBJ2-5; D gene ambiguous. CDR1 and CDR2 from the germline V gene are DFQATT and SNEGSKA (reference sequence). V dropped 1 base and J dropped 8 bases, with 14 bases sitting between them. The CDR3 extends over 13 amino acids. Here the CDR3 DNA reads TGCAGTGCTAGAGTCCTTAGTCCTGGAACCCAGTACTTC. Amino acid sequence: CSARVLSPGTQYF.

The chain carries TRBV7-2 and TRBJ1-1; maybe TRBD1 (5 bases). The CDR3 sequence is 13 residues long. V was trimmed by 5 bases and J by 11 bases, leaving 18 bases between them. The germline V gene encodes CDR1 SGHTA and CDR2 FQGNSA. CDR3: CASSPNSWGEAFF. CDR3 sequence (DNA): TGTGCCAGCAGCCCAAATAGCTGGGGGGAGGCTTTCTTT. Drawing the rest from reference TRBV7-2 and TRBJ1-1, the complete variable domain is GAGVSQSPSNKVTEKGKDVELRCDPISGHTALYWYRQSLGQGLEFLIYFQGNSAPDKSGLPSDRFSAERTGGSVSTLTIQRTQQEDSAVYLCASSPNSWGEAFFGQGTRLTVV.

The CDR3 coding sequence is TGTGCCACCAGCAGAGATGGAGGGGTGGGCACTGAAGCTTTCTTT. Its protein product is CATSRDGGVGTEAFF. The gene calls are TRBV15 and TRBJ1-1; TRBD1 is a possible D gene (5 bases). V was trimmed by 0 bases and J by 4 bases, leaving 12 bases between them. CDR1 and CDR2 from the germline V gene are LNHNV and YYDKDF (reference sequence). This CDR3 region has 15 residues.

This chain links TRBV6-5 with TRBJ1-1; possible D gene TRBD1, 5 bases. CDR1 MNHEY and CDR2 SVGAGI come from the germline V gene. The length of the CDR3 is 14 residues. V lost 7 bases, J lost 5 bases, and 17 bases lay in between. The CDR3 loop is CASTSRQGYTEAFF. The CDR3, as DNA: TGTGCCAGCACTTCCCGCCAGGGTTATACTGAAGCTTTCTTT.

This clonotype occurred a few times. The CDR3 coding sequence is TGTGCCAGCAGTTTAGGGACAGGAGATGGCTACACCTTC. Amino acids: CASSLGTGDGYTF. The chain links TRBV12-3 or TRBV12-4 to TRBJ1-2; the match to TRBD1 covers 7 bases. V dropped 1 base and J dropped 6; count of bases not matched to a gene: 2. The CDR3 extends over 13 amino acids.

This clonotype was counted only a few times. This chain joins TRBV12-5 and TRBJ2-1; D is ambiguous. CDR3 size: 14 residues. V shed 6 bases and J shed 3 bases, with 12 bases lying between them. CDR1 is LGHNT, CDR2 FRNRAP, per germline. CDR3 sequence (DNA): TGTGCTAGTGGAAAGCACTCGGGCTACAATGAGCAGTTCTTC. Protein: CASGKHSGYNEQFF.

This clonotype was seen more than once but under ten times. The chain has TRBV5-1 and TRBJ2-3; D gene unclear. Deletions cut 3 bases from V and 5 bases from J, with 13 bases between. The CDR3 has 14 amino acids. CDR1 and CDR2 from the germline V gene are SGHRS and YFSETQ. This CDR3 reads CASSSAALQDTQYF. Written as DNA, the CDR3 is TGCGCCAGCAGCTCGGCAGCTCTTCAAGATACGCAGTATTTT.

This chain uses TRBV29-1 with TRBJ2-3; the match to TRBD2 covers 12 bases. The V and J ends lost 6 bases and 2 bases, in that order; junction bases with no gene match: 6. The CDR3 consists of 15 residues. The germline CDR1 and CDR2 sequences are SQVTM and ANQGSEA. The CDR3 is CSVPLAGGLTDTQYF. The DNA of the CDR3 is TGCAGCGTCCCACTAGCGGGGGGACTCACAGATACGCAGTATTTT.

This clonotype was seen only once. The CDR3 loop reads CASRLGALDTQYF. As DNA, the CDR3 is TGTGCCAGCAGACTAGGGGCGCTAGATACGCAGTATTTT. This chain joins TRBV12-3 or TRBV12-4 and TRBJ2-3; the D gene could be TRBD1 or TRBD2 (5 bases each). This CDR3 has 13 amino acids. Trimming removed 6 bases from V and 5 bases from J, with 12 bases in between.

In its sample, this clonotype was seen many times. V usage is TRBV4-1 and J usage is TRBJ2-5; TRBD2 might be the D (6 bases). CDR1 and CDR2 from the germline V gene are MGHRA and YSYEKL. The CDR3 runs to 14 residues. Trimming removed 4 bases at V and 5 bases at J, with 14 bases between. The CDR3 protein is CASSRQLASETQYF. For the CDR3, the DNA is TGCGCCAGCAGCCGCCAACTAGCTAGTGAGACCCAGTACTTC.

This clonotype showed up just a few times. The chain combines TRBV5-1 with TRBJ1-1; 8 bases match TRBD1. CDR1 is SGHRS and CDR2 is YFSETQ in the germline V gene. J lost 3 bases, V lost 5 bases, and 3 bases had no gene match. The CDR3 length is 13 residues. The DNA for the CDR3 is TGCGCCAGCAGGACAGGGGAGGACACTGAAGCTTTCTTT. As protein: CASRTGEDTEAFF.

This clonotype has more than one count but fewer than ten. The chain recombines TRBV4-1 with TRBJ2-7, with no clear D. The CDR3 is 13 amino acids. In germline, CDR1 is MGHRA, CDR2 YSYEKL. V dropped 4 bases and J dropped 6 bases, with 13 bases sitting between them. CDR3 residues: CASSLITPGEQYF. CDR3 nucleotides: TGCGCCAGCAGCCTGATTACTCCGGGCGAGCAGTACTTC.

This chain joins TRBV2 and TRBJ1-5; TRBD1 agrees at 8 bases. Germline V gene data show CDR1 as SNHLY and CDR2 as FYNNEI. This CDR3 comprises 16 residues. V lost 7 bases and J lost 4; bases outside the gene matches: 12. The DNA of the CDR3 is TGTGCCAGCACTCGGACAGGGCTATATGGGAATCAGCCCCAGCATTTT. Protein product: CASTRTGLYGNQPQHF.

This clonotype was detected only a few times. The genes are TRBV12-3 or TRBV12-4 and TRBJ1-2; D not certain. CDR3 length equals 13 residues. V was shortened by 3 bases and J by 3 bases, with 8 bases between the two germline ends. In nucleotides, the CDR3 is TGTGCCAGCAGTTTTCGGCAGGACTATGGCTACACCTTC. Its translation: CASSFRQDYGYTF.

Of note for this clonotype: Germline is not matched at one junction end, which may reflect a read error. The rearrangement uses TRBV15 and TRBJ2-3; D may be TRBD1 (6 bases). CDR1 is LNHNV and CDR2 is YYDKDF in the germline V gene (reference sequence). This CDR3 has 12 amino acids. This chain's CDR3 is CATSLSTGHRHF. The CDR3 nucleotides read TGTGCCACCAGCTTATCGACAGGACATCGGCATTTT.

In its sample, this clonotype was seen many times. The J gene is TRBJ2-7, the V gene TRBV5-4; D is uncertain. Germline CDR1 reads SGHNT; CDR2 reads YYREEE (reference sequence). The CDR3 is 13 amino acids. The V and J ends lost 3 bases and 3 bases respectively, with 10 bases between them. CDR3 in amino acids: CASSSEASYEQYV. The DNA of the CDR3 is TGTGCCAGCAGCTCTGAGGCTAGCTACGAGCAGTACGTC.

This clonotype was detected only a few times. The V and J genes are TRBV2 and TRBJ1-6; D possibly corresponds to TRBD1 (6 bases). The V end lost 5 bases, the J end lost 8 bases, and 16 bases lay between the germline ends. Germline V lookup: CDR1 SNHLY, CDR2 FYNNEI. This CDR3 comprises 15 residues. The CDR3 bases are TGTGCCAGCAGTTTACAGGGCGTAGAGTATTCACCCCTCCACTTT. Its protein is CASSLQGVEYSPLHF.

This clonotype was observed at least ten times. The chain carries TRBV7-2 and TRBJ1-4; possible D gene TRBD1, 5 bases. Germline V gives CDR1 SGHTA, CDR2 FQGNSA. Trimming took off 3 bases at V and 5 bases at J, with 7 bases between the two ends. The CDR3 is made up of 13 amino acids. The CDR3 region is CASSLGPNEKLFF. Written as DNA, the CDR3 is TGTGCCAGCAGCTTGGGACCAAATGAAAAACTGTTTTTT.

The V and J genes are TRBV2 and TRBJ1-4; 7 bases align to TRBD1. Germline loops: CDR1 SNHLY, CDR2 FYNNEI. After removal of 3 bases from V and 8 bases from J, the junction contained 9 bases not matched to a gene. CDR3 length: 15 residues. The CDR3 loop is CASSEHWTGGEKLFF. In DNA form, the CDR3 reads TGTGCCAGCAGTGAGCATTGGACAGGTGGCGAAAAACTGTTTTTT.

This clonotype was seen ten or more times. V and J are TRBV18 and TRBJ2-7, with D perhaps TRBD2 (5 bases). Germline CDR1 and CDR2: KGHSH and LQKENI. The CDR3 has 14 residues. Between the trimmed V and J ends, which lost 3 bases and 5 bases, there was a span of 14 bases. CDR3 nucleotides: TGTGCCAGCTCACCCGGGGTGCGTGTTAACGAGCAGTACTTC. Translation: CASSPGVRVNEQYF.